The rows below give T cell receptor beta chains drawn from one sample of a study of blood T cells in healthy people across ages. TCRdb reprocessed the 5' RACE reads via MiXCR and lists one record per CDR3 protein. The sample has roughly 680,000 distinct CDR3 sequences, roughly half seen once. Material for sequencing was blood. These receptors were collected from a woman aged 80 or over in good health. CDR3s include the opening cysteine and the closing phenylalanine or tryptophan. Rows may omit the clone size; those that give it use once, few, many or a size class.

>13|TRBV28|many
CASDRAPTYEQYF
>15|TRBV7-8|-
CASSPGTSGVQTQYF
>14|TRBV21-1|-
CASSKGERCGEQYF
>12|TRBV9|many
CASSASGAPQYF
>17|TRBV25-1|few
CASSDASLKLSSYEQYF
>12|TRBV29-1|-
CSVRTDQETQYF
>17|TRBV7-3|-
CASSVRTSGGATDTQYF
>16|TRBV12-3/TRBV12-4|many
CASSRTSGGFQETQYF
>14|TRBV20-1|few
CSARQGAGGNEQFF
>15|TRBV6-5|-
CASRQQSRSYNEQFF
>13|TRBV5-1|-
CASSLGLHHEQYF
>15|TRBV5-4|-
CASSSGLAYTGELFF
>13|TRBV7-3|-
CASSLTAQQPQHF
>13|TRBV12-3/TRBV12-4|-
CANSRQMNTEAFF
>16|TRBV5-6|-
CASSSARGSGANVLTF
>15|TRBV28|-
CASVKGTGVSYGYTF
>12|TRBV12-3/TRBV12-4|-
CASSSEGQPQHF
>21|TRBV9|once
CASSALREGTQVKTLQETQYF
>14|TRBV4-1|-
CASSQVGTNTEAFF
>14|TRBV20-1|-
CSTPGLAVTDTQYF
>14|TRBV20-1|-
CSAPGTATHNEQFF
>15|TRBV27|few
CASSMAQGLGQPQHF
>14|TRBV9|once
CASSGVDSSYEQYF
>13|TRBV20-1|many
CSPLAGVSDTQYF
>14|TRBV7-8|-
CASGASGSMNEQFF